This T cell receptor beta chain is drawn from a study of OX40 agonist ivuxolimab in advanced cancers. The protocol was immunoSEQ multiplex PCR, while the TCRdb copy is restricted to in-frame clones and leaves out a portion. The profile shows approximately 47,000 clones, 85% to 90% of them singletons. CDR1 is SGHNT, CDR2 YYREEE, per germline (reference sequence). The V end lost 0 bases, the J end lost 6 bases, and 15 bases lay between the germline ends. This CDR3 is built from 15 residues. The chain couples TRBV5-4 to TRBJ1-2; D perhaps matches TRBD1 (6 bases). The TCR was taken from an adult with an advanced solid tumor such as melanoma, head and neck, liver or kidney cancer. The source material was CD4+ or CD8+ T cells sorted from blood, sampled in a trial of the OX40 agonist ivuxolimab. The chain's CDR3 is CASSLEGEGRNGYTF. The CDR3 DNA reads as TGTGCCAGCAGCTTGGAGGGGGAGGGGAGAAATGGCTACACCTTC.